The sequence of this T cell receptor (beta chain) was determined in a study of blood T cell repertoires in COVID-19. In the study overall: The analysed material was cDNA or gDNA that came from T cells, B-cell-depleted T cells, or PBMCs.

CDR3 length equals 13 residues. Germline assignment: CDR1 SEHNR and CDR2 FQNEAQ (reference sequence). V shed 5 bases and J shed 5 bases, with 10 bases lying between them. Authors' data handling: Estimates of nucleated cell counts were drawn from the amplification of reference gene primers. Here immunoSEQ multiplex PCR was the method, and the copy in TCRdb shows in-frame clones only, minus some. V and J calls and clone size are given by that table; D and trimming were obtained from the DNA. The top ten clones hold less than 1.5% of a sample with more than 85,000 clones, 80% to 90% of them seen once. A few counts support this clone.

V and J are TRBV7-9 and TRBJ2-1; D is unresolved. This TCR was sampled from a human donor in a cohort sampled during active COVID-19. The material sequenced was peripheral blood. CDR3 protein: CASSPTVHNEQFF. The CDR3 DNA is TGTGCCAGCAGCCCGACTGTGCACAATGAGCAGTTCTTC.